The 2 T cell receptor beta chains in this list originate from one sample, sequenced in a study of blood T cells in healthy people across ages. With a J-beta primer mix and a sample-barcoded 5' primer, a second PCR ran about 7 to 12 cycles. In TCRdb, the 5' RACE reads were re-called with MiXCR into one record per CDR3 protein. This table holds 550,000 to 600,000 distinct CDR3 sequences, roughly 29% found once. Material for sequencing was blood. These receptors all come from a woman aged 70 to 79 in good health.

The chain uses TRBV12-3 or TRBV12-4 and TRBJ1-4; a possible D gene is TRBD1 (6 bases). The CDR3 runs 14 residues. V was cut by 6 bases and J by 8 bases, with 16 bases left in between. The CDR3 protein is CASSLRAGDEKLFF. In DNA form, the CDR3 reads TGTGCCAGCAGCTTGAGGGCAGGGGACGAAAAACTGTTTTTT.

This clonotype has a handful of counts. This chain joins TRBV20-1 and TRBJ1-6; 9 bases agree with TRBD1. V lost 1 base and J lost 0; bases outside the gene matches: 10. Germline values: CDR1 DFQATT, CDR2 SNEGSKA (reference sequence). There are 19 residues in the CDR3. The CDR3 bases are TGCAGTGCTAGAGTTCGGACAGGACAGGGGAGCTCCTATAATTCACCCCTCCACTTT. This sequence encodes CSARVRTGQGSSYNSPLHF.